Listed below are T cell receptor beta chains from one sample, sequenced in a study of T cell changes during pregnancy in multiple sclerosis. Sequencing was performed with immunoSEQ multiplex PCR; in TCRdb, only in-frame clones are kept and a portion is missing. The sample consists of some 61,000 clones, about 90% of them appearing once. This sample comprised peripheral blood, obtained in the second trimester of pregnancy. The receptors were gathered from a female donor with multiple sclerosis, enrolled in a pregnancy study. Both conserved end residues are trimmed from each CDR3.

cdr3_length	v_call	j_call	cdr3_aa
13	TRBV6-4	TRBJ2-1	ASSAVADSYNEQF
12	TRBV4-3	TRBJ1-3	ASKEGLGGNTIY
14	TRBV4-2	TRBJ2-1	ASSQTVGESYNEQF
13	TRBV15	TRBJ2-3	ATSGGQGTTDTQY
13	TRBV5-1	TRBJ2-3	ASSHEAQGTDTQY
12	TRBV6-5	TRBJ1-1	ASSFNRGRGEAF
14	TRBV11-3	TRBJ2-1	ASSGAWDSQGGEQF
10	TRBV2	TRBJ1-2	AEGTLNYGYT
15	TRBV4-3	TRBJ2-6	ASSQDLQGAGANVLT
12	TRBV5-6	TRBJ2-5	ASSSRGYQETQY
11	TRBV2	TRBJ2-3	ASRRAGGDTQY
13	TRBV6-4	TRBJ2-2	ASSITSGVTGELF
12	TRBV29-1	TRBJ2-3	SVVQGSDTDTQY
14	TRBV4-2	TRBJ2-7	ASSQDAAAGSYEQY
12	TRBV6-6	TRBJ2-7	ASRRATGSYEQY
13	TRBV5-1	TRBJ1-2	ASSIGQGAYYGYT
11	TRBV30	TRBJ1-5	AWSDNSNQPQH
13	TRBV7-9	TRBJ1-1	ASSGDGTGDTEAF
12	TRBV4-3	TRBJ2-7	ASSQDTSSYEQY
14	TRBV5-5	TRBJ2-7	ASSWGVGQGSYEQY